The entry below describes one T cell receptor (beta chain). The data originate from a study of shared clonotypes between healthy human individuals. Produced via immunoSEQ multiplex PCR; TCRdb's table is partial and in-frame only. Here the sample spans about 1.5 million clones, approximately 98% being singletons. The specimen sequenced was naive CD4+ T cells sorted from blood. Subset indicated: CD45RA+ positively selected. This clonotype originated in a man aged 30 to 39 in good health.

The CDR3 loop is CASSFTGVNYGYTF. CDR3 bases: TGTGCCAGCAGCTTCACAGGGGTAAACTATGGCTACACCTTC. The chain links TRBV7-2 to TRBJ1-2; 7 bases align to TRBD1. CDR1 and CDR2 (germline): SGHTA, FQGNSA. The junction had 3 bases not matched to a gene; V was cut back by 3 bases and J by 2 bases. CDR3 size: 14 residues.